These 8 T cell receptor beta chains were sequenced from one sample in a study of regulatory T cells in long-lasting Graves disease. Specified time point: persistent/refractory GD, antithyroid drugs over 5 years with positive TRAb. Extracted PBMC RNA gave rise to the TCR library. The authors built TCR beta libraries using iRepertoire HTBI primers and Arm-PCR of CDR3 regions. TCRdb re-derived calls from the multiplex PCR reads in MiXCR, one entry per CDR3 protein. Here the sample spans approximately 400,000 distinct CDR3 sequences, around 24% being singletons. Sequencing was performed on peripheral blood mononuclear cells (PBMCs), taken when the disease was refractory, from a patient treated with antithyroid drugs. The receptor set was obtained from a female donor with Graves disease.

This clonotype was seen more than once but under ten times. The chain employs TRBV13 and TRBJ2-2; no firm D call. The CDR3 is 14 amino acids. V shed 0 bases and J shed 4 bases, with 6 bases lying between them. Germline CDR1 reads PRHDT; CDR2 reads FYEKMQ (reference sequence). The CDR3 DNA reads as TGTGCCAGCAGCTTAGGGGTCGGCACCGGGGAGCTGTTTTTT. Translation: CASSLGVGTGELFF.

In its sample, this clonotype was seen a few times. V usage is TRBV2 and J usage is TRBJ2-2; D unclear. The V gene's germline CDR1 is SNHLY and CDR2 FYNNEI. The length of the CDR3 is 18 residues. Trimming pared 4 bases from V and 0 bases from J, leaving 18 bases between. The CDR3 nucleotides read TGTGCCAGCAGTGCCTCGGCAGCCCTCTATACGAACACCGGGGAGCTGTTTTTT. Its protein is CASSASAALYTNTGELFF.

The chain employs TRBV6-1 and TRBJ2-5, with TRBD1 as a possible D gene (5 bases). Deletions cut 8 bases from V and 1 base from J, with 17 bases between. This CDR3 has 15 amino acids. Germline CDR1 is MNHNS and CDR2 is SASEGT. Written as DNA, the CDR3 is TGTGCCAGCCGCCAAGCTGGGGCCTTCCAAGAGACCCAGTACTTC. It encodes CASRQAGAFQETQYF.

This clonotype occurred many times. The CDR3 spells CASRPEGSGSFAGELFF. The CDR3 nucleotides read TGTGCCAGCCGCCCCGAGGGTAGCGGGAGCTTTGCCGGGGAGCTGTTTTTT. The chain joins TRBV27 to TRBJ2-2; TRBD2 matches 9 bases. The CDR3 consists of 17 residues. The germline V gene has CDR1 MNHEY and CDR2 SMNVEV (reference sequence). J was trimmed by 6 bases and V by 8 bases; bases with no gene match: 16.

This clonotype has ten or more counts. V is TRBV28 and J is TRBJ2-2, with D possibly TRBD2 on 6 matching bases. V shed 10 bases and J shed 2 bases, with 17 bases lying between them. The CDR3 runs to 15 residues. Germline loops: CDR1 MDHEN, CDR2 SYDVKM. The CDR3 DNA reads as TGTGCCACCCTCCCTTCGGGAGCAAACACCGGGGAGCTGTTTTTT. Translating gives CATLPSGANTGELFF.

This clonotype was detected many times. This chain links TRBV2 with TRBJ2-7; maybe TRBD1 (5 bases). Trimming shortened V by 8 bases and J by 3 bases, and 8 bases separated the two germline ends. This CDR3 comprises 11 residues. Germline lookup yields CDR1 SNHLY and CDR2 FYNNEI. As DNA, the CDR3 is TGTGCCAGCCTGACAGACTACGAGCAGTACTTC. Translating it yields CASLTDYEQYF.

This clonotype appeared a few times. This chain connects TRBV12-3 or TRBV12-4 to TRBJ2-4; D gene unclear. This CDR3 spans 16 amino acids. The V and J ends lost 2 bases and 2 bases respectively, with 13 bases between them. The CDR3 here is CASSLTDGVSKNIQYF. CDR3 bases: TGTGCCAGCAGTTTAACCGATGGAGTCTCCAAAAACATTCAGTACTTC.

V usage is TRBV5-6 and J usage is TRBJ2-7; D might be TRBD2 (8 bases). V lost 4 bases and J 2 bases, leaving 13 bases between the germline ends. The CDR3 length is 14 residues. Germline-derived CDR1 and CDR2 are SGHDT and YYEEEE. CDR3 loop: CASSRQGLAYEQYF. The CDR3 bases are TGTGCCAGCAGCCGACAGGGACTAGCCTACGAGCAGTACTTC.